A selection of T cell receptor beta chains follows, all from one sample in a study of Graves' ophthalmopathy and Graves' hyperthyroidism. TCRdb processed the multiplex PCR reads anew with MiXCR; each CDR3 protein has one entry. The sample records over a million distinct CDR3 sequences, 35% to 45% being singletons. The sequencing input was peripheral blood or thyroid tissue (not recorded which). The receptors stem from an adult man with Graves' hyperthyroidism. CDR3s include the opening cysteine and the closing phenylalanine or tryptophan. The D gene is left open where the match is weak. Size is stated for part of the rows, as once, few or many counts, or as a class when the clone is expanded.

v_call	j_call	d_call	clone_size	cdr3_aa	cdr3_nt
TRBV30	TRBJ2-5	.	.	CAWSVHSPGGQTQYF	TGTGCCTGGAGTGTACACTCACCCGGCGGACAGACCCAGTACTTC
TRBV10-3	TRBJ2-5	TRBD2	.	CARGTSGSKKTQYF	TGTGCACGCGGGACTAGCGGGAGTAAGAAGACCCAGTACTTC
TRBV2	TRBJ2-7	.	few	CASSKQIYEQYF	TGTGCCAGCAGTAAACAGATCTACGAGCAGTACTTC
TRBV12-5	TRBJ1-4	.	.	CASSQRGTGNSEKLFF	TGTGCCAGCAGCCAAAGGGGTACAGGGAATTCTGAAAAACTGTTTTTT
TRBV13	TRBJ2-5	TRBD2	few	CASSSTRGGTQYF	TGTGCCAGCAGCAGTACTCGGGGGGGGACCCAGTACTTC
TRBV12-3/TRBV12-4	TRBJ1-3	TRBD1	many	CASRGTASGNTIYF	TGTGCCAGCAGAGGGACAGCCTCTGGAAACACCATATATTTT
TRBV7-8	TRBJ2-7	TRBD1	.	CASSQGQSHYEQYF	TGTGCCAGCAGCCAGGGACAGTCCCACTACGAGCAGTACTTC
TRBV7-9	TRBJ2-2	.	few	CASSPQTVNTGELFF	TGTGCCAGCAGCCCGCAGACAGTTAACACCGGGGAGCTGTTTTTT
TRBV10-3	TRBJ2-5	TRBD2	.	CAIRITSGGGETQYF	TGTGCCATCAGGATTACTAGCGGGGGTGGGGAGACCCAGTACTTC
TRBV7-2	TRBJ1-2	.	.	CASRVPGPRGYTF	TGTGCCAGCAGGGTTCCGGGTCCGCGAGGCTACACCTTC
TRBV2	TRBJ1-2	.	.	CASMVQGSSGYTF	TGTGCCAGCATGGTACAGGGAAGCTCCGGCTACACCTTC
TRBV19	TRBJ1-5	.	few	CASSILMGVGQSNQPQHF	TGTGCCAGTAGTATCCTGATGGGGGTCGGACAGAGCAATCAGCCCCAGCATTTT
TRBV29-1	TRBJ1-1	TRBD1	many	CSVRAAGGWNTEAFF	TGCAGCGTCCGAGCGGCAGGGGGCTGGAACACTGAAGCTTTCTTT
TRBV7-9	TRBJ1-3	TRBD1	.	CASSIQDRGRHTIYF	TGTGCCAGCAGCATCCAGGACAGGGGTAGACACACCATATATTTT
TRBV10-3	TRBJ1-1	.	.	CAIAGQLNTEAFF	TGTGCCATCGCAGGACAGTTGAACACTGAAGCTTTCTTT
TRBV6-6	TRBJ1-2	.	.	CASSYSTNYGYTF	TGTGCCAGCAGTTATAGCACTAACTATGGCTACACCTTC
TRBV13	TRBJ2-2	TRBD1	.	CAVRTGENTGELFF	TGTGCCGTCCGGACAGGCGAAAACACCGGGGAGCTGTTTTTT
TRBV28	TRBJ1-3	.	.	CASSYGLTRGKYF	TGTGCCAGCAGTTATGGGCTCACCAGAGGCAAATATTTT
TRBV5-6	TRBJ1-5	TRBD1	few	CASSLGPGQGARNQPQHF	TGTGCCAGCAGCTTGGGGCCGGGACAGGGGGCCCGCAATCAGCCCCAGCATTTT
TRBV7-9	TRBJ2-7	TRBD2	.	CASSANPDFSGSFYEQYF	TGTGCCAGCAGTGCTAATCCGGATTTTAGCGGGAGCTTTTACGAGCAGTACTTC
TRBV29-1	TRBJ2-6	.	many	CSVAAGMISGANVLTF	TGCAGCGTTGCGGCAGGTATGATCTCTGGGGCCAACGTCCTGACTTTC
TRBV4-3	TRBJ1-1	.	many	CASSQDVGNTEAFF	TGTGCCAGCAGCCAAGATGTAGGTAACACTGAAGCTTTCTTT
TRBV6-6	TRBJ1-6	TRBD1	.	CASSPGTGRGSPLHF	TGTGCCAGCAGCCCAGGGACAGGGCGAGGGTCACCCCTCCACTTT
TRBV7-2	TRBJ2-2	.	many	CASSGPPLNGELFF	TGTGCCAGCAGTGGGCCCCCCTTGAACGGGGAGCTGTTTTTT
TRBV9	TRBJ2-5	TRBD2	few	CASSPSGTSGGAVETQYF	TGTGCCAGCAGCCCGTCCGGGACTAGCGGGGGGGCCGTTGAGACCCAGTACTTC
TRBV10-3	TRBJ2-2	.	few	CAIRGEFPGELFF	TGTGCCATCAGGGGGGAGTTCCCCGGGGAGCTGTTTTTT
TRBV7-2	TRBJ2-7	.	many	CASSLGASFYEQYF	TGTGCCAGCAGCTTAGGGGCCAGTTTCTACGAGCAGTACTTC
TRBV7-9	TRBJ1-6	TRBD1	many	CASSSAHEGASPLHF	TGTGCCAGCAGCTCGGCCCACGAGGGGGCTTCACCCCTCCACTTT
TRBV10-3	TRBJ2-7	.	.	CAISAPTGIRASEQYF	TGTGCCATCAGTGCTCCTACAGGGATCCGGGCCTCCGAGCAGTACTTC
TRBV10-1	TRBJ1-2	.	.	CASNAGKDGYTF	TGCGCCAGCAATGCGGGGAAAGATGGCTACACCTTC
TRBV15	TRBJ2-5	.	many	CATSSSRYQETQYF	TGTGCCACCAGCAGCTCGAGGTATCAAGAGACCCAGTACTTC
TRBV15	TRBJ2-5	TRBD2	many	CATGGTMDEETQYF	TGTGCCACGGGGGGGACTATGGACGAAGAGACCCAGTACTTC
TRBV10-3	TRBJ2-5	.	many	CAIGARGFEETQYF	TGTGCCATCGGCGCCCGGGGTTTTGAAGAGACCCAGTACTTC
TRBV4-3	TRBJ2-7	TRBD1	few	CASSQDGTGLGEQYF	TGCGCCAGCAGCCAAGATGGGACAGGGTTGGGTGAGCAGTACTTC
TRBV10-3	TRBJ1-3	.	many	CAIRRGVEDTIYF	TGTGCCATCAGACGAGGGGTGGAGGACACCATATATTTT
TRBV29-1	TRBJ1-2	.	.	CSVVGGNGYTF	TGCAGCGTTGTCGGGGGGAATGGCTACACCTTC
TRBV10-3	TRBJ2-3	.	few	CAISDSASALDTQYF	TGTGCCATCAGTGATAGTGCTAGCGCATTGGATACGCAGTATTTT
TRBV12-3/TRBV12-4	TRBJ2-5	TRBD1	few	CASREDRGPQETQYF	TGTGCCAGCAGAGAGGACAGGGGGCCCCAAGAGACCCAGTACTTC
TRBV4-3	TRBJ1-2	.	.	CASSQDLGSWEGYTF	TGCGCCAGCAGCCAAGATCTGGGGTCGTGGGAGGGCTACACCTTC
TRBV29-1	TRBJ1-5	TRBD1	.	CSRTGRREPQHF	TGCAGCCGGACAGGTCGTAGGGAGCCCCAGCATTTT
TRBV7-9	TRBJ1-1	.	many	CASSPAHLGTEAFF	TGTGCCAGCAGCCCCGCTCATTTGGGGACTGAAGCTTTCTTT
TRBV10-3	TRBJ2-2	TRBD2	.	CASSKGLAVNTGELFF	TGTGCCAGCAGCAAGGGACTAGCGGTGAACACCGGGGAGCTGTTTTTT
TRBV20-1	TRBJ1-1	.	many	CSAREDRKNEAFF	TGCAGTGCTAGAGAAGACAGGAAAAATGAAGCTTTCTTT
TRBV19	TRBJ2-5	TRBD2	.	CASSDLGGRAGGQETQYF	TGTGCCAGTAGTGACCTGGGGGGTCGAGCGGGAGGGCAAGAGACCCAGTACTTC
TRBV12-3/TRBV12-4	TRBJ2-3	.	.	CASRTLGDTQYF	TGTGCCAGCAGGACCTTGGGGGATACGCAGTATTTT
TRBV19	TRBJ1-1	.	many	CASSMGQLNTEAFF	TGTGCCAGTAGTATGGGGCAGCTGAACACTGAAGCTTTCTTT
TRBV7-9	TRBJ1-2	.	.	CASSRGRFIYGYTF	TGTGCCAGCTCCAGGGGCAGGTTCATCTATGGCTACACCTTC
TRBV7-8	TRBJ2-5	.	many	CASSLDLVNQETQYF	TGTGCCAGCAGCTTAGACTTAGTGAACCAAGAGACCCAGTACTTC